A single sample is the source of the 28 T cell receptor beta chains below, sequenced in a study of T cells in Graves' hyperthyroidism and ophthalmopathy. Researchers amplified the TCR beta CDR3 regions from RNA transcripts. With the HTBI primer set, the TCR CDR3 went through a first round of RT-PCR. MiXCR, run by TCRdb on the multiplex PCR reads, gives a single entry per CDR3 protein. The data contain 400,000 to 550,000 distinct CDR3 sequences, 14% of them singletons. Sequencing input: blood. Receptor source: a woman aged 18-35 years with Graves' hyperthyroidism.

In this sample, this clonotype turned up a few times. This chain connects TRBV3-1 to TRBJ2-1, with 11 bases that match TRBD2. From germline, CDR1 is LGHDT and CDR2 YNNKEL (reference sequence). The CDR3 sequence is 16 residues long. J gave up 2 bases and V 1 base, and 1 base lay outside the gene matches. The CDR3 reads CASSQGLAGTYNEQFF. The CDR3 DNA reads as TGTGCCAGCAGCCAAGGACTAGCGGGAACCTACAATGAGCAGTTCTTC.

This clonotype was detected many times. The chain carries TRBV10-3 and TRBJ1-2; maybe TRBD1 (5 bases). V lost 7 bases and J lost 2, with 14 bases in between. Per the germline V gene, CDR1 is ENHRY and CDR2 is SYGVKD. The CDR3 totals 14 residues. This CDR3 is CAITVGADNYGYTF. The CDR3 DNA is TGTGCCATCACCGTTGGGGCAGACAACTATGGCTACACCTTC.

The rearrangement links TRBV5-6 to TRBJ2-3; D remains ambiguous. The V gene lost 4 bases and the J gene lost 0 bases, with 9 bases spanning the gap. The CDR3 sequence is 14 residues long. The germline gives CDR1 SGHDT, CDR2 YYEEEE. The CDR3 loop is CASSEGRSTDTQYF. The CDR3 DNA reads TGTGCCAGCAGCGAAGGACGGAGCACAGATACGCAGTATTTT.

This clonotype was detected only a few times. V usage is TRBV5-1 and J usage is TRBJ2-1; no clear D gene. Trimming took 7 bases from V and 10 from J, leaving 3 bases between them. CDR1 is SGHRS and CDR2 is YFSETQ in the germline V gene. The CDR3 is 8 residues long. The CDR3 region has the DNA TGCGCCAGCGGGGAGCAGTTCTTC. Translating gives CASGEQFF.

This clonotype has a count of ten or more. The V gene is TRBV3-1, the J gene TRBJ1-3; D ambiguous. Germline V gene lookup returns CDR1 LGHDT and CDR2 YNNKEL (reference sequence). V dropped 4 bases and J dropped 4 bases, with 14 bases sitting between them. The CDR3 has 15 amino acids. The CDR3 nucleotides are TGTGCCAGCAGCCGACTAGATGGAAGAGGAAACACCATATATTTT. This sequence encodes CASSRLDGRGNTIYF. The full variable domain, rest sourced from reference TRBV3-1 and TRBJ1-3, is DTAVSQTPKYLVTQMGNDKSIKCEQNLGHDTMYWYKQDSKKFLKIMFSYNNKELIINETVPNRFSPKSPDKAHLNLHINSLELGDSAVYFCASSRLDGRGNTIYFGEGSWLTVV.

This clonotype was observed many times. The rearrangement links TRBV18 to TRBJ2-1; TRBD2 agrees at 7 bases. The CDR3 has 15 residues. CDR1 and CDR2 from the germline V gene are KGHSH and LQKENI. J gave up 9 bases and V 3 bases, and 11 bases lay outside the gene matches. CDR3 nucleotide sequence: TGTGCCAGCTCACCTTCGGGGTCCGGGGGGACTGAGCAGTTCTTC. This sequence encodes CASSPSGSGGTEQFF.

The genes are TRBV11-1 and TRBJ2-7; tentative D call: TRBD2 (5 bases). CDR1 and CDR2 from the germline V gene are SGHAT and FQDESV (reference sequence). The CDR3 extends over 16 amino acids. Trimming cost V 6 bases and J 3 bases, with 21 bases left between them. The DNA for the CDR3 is TGTGCCAGCAGTAAACCCGGAGGCGCGGCATACTACGAGCAGTACTTC. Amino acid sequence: CASSKPGGAAYYEQYF.

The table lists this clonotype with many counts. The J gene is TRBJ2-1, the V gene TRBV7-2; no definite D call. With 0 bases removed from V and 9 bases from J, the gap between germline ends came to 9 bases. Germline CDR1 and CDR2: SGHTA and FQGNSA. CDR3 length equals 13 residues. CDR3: CASSLAVRAEQFF. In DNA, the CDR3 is TGTGCCAGCAGCTTAGCGGTTAGGGCTGAGCAGTTCTTC.

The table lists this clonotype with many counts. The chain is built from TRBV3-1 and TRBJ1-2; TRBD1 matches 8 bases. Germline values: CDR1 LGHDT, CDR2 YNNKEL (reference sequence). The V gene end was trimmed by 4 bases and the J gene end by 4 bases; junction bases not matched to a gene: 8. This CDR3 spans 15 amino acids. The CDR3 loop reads CASSPQTGVGYGYTF. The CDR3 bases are TGTGCCAGCAGCCCCCAGACAGGGGTTGGCTATGGCTACACCTTC. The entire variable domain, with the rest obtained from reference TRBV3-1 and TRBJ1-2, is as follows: DTAVSQTPKYLVTQMGNDKSIKCEQNLGHDTMYWYKQDSKKFLKIMFSYNNKELIINETVPNRFSPKSPDKAHLNLHINSLELGDSAVYFCASSPQTGVGYGYTFGSGTRLTVV.

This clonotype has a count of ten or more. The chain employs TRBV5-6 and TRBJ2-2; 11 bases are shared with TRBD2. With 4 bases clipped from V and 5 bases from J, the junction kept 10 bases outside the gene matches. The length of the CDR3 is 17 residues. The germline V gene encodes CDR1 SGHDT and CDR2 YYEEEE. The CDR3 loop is CASSLPIAGGPTGELFF. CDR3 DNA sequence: TGTGCCAGCAGCCTACCCATAGCGGGAGGGCCAACCGGGGAGCTGTTTTTT.

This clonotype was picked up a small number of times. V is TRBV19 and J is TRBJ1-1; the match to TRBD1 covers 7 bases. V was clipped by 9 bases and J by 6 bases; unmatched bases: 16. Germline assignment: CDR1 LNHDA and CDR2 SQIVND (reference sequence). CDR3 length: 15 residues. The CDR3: CASREGAATYSEAFF. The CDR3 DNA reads TGTGCCAGCCGCGAGGGGGCCGCGACATATTCTGAAGCTTTCTTT.

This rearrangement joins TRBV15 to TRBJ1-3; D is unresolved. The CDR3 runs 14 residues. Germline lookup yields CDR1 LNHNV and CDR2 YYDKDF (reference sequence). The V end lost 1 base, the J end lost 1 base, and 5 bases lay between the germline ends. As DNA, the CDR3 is TGTGCCACCAGCAGAGCAGGTTCTGGAAACACCATATATTTT. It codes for CATSRAGSGNTIYF.

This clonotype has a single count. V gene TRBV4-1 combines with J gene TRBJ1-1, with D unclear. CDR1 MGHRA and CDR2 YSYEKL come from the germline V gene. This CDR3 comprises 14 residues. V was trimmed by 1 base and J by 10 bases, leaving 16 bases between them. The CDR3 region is CASSQVILGQGAFF. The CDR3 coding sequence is TGCGCCAGCAGCCAAGTTATTTTAGGGCAAGGAGCTTTCTTT.

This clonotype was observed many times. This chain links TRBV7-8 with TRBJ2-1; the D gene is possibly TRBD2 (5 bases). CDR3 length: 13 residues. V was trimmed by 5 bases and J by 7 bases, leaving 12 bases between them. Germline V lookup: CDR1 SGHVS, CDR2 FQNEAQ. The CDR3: CASSQFRENEQFF. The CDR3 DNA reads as TGTGCCAGCAGCCAATTCCGGGAAAATGAGCAGTTCTTC.

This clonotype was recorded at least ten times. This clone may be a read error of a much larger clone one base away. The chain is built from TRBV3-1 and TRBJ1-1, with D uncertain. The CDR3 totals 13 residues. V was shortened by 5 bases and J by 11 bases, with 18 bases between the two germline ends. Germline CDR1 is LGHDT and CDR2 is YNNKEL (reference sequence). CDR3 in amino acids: CASSFDGSDVAFF. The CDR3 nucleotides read TGTGCCAGCAGCTTTGACGGCTCGGACGTGGCTTTCTTT.

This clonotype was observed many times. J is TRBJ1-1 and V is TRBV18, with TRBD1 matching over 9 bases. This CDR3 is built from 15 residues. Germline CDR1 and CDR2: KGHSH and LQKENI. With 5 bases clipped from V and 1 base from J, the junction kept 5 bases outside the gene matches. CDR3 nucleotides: TGTGCCAGCTCAGCACAGGGGGCTGGGAACACTGAAGCTTTCTTT. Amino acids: CASSAQGAGNTEAFF. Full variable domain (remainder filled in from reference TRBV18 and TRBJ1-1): NAGVMQNPRHLVRRRGQEARLRCSPMKGHSHVYWYRQLPEEGLKFMVYLQKENIIDESGMPKERFSAEFPKEGPSILRIQQVVRGDSAAYFCASSAQGAGNTEAFFGQGTRLTVV.

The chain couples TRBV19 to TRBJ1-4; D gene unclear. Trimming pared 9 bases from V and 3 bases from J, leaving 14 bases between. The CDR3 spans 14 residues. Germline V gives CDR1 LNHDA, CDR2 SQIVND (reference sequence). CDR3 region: CASFSGRANEKLFF. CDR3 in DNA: TGTGCCAGCTTCTCGGGTAGAGCTAATGAAAAACTGTTTTTT.

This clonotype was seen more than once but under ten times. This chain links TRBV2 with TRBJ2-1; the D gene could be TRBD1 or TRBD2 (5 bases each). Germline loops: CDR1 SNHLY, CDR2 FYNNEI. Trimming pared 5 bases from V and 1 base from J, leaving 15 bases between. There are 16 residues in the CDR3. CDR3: CASSYDYGGSYNEQFF. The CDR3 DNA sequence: TGTGCCAGCAGTTACGATTATGGGGGTTCCTACAATGAGCAGTTCTTC.

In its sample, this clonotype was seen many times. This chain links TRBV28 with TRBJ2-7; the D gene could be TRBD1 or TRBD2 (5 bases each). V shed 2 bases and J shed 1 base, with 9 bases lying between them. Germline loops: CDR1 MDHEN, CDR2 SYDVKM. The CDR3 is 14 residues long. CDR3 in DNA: TGTGCCAGCAGTTTACGGGACGGTTCCTACGAGCAGTACGTC. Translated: CASSLRDGSYEQYV.

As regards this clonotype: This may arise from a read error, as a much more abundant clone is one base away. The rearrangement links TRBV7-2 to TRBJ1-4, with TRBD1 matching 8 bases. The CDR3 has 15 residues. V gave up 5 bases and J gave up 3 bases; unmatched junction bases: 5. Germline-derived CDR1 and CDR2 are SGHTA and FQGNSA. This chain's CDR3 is CASSTQGASNEKLFF. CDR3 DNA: TGTGCCAGCAGCACCCAGGGGGCATCTAATGAAAAACTGTTTTTT.

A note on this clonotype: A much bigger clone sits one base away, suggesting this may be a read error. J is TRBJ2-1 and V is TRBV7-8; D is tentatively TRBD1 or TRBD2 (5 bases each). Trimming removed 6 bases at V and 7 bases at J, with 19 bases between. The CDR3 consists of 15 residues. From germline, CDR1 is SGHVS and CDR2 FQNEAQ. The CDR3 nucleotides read TGTGCCAGCAGGGTTTCTGGGGGTCTGGGGAATGAGCAGTTCTTC. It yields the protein CASRVSGGLGNEQFF.

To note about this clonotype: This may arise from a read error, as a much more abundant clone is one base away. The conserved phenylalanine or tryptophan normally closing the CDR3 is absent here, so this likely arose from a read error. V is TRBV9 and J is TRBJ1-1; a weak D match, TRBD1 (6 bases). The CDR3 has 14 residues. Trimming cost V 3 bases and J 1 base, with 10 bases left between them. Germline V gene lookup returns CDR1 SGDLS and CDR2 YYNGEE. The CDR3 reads CASSGQQGNTEAFI. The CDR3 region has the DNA TGTGCCAGCAGCGGTCAACAGGGGAACACTGAAGCTTTCATT.

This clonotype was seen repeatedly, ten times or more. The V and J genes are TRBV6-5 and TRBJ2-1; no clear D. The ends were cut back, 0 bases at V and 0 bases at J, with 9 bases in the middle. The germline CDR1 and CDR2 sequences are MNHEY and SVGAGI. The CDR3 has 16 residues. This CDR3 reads CASSYSRQISYNEQFF. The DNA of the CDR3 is TGTGCCAGCAGTTACTCACGCCAAATCTCCTACAATGAGCAGTTCTTC.

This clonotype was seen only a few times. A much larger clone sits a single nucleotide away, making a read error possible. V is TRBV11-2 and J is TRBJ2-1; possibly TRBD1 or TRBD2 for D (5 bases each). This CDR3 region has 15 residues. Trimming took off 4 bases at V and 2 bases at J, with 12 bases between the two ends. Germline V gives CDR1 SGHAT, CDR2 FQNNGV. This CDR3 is CASSSGPAAYNEQFF. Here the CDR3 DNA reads TGTGCCAGCAGCTCGGGACCAGCGGCCTACAATGAGCAGTTCTTC.

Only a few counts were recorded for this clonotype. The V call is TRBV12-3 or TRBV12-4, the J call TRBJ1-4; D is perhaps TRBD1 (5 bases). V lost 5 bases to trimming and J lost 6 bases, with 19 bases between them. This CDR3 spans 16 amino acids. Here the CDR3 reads CASSPFFAGMDEKLFF. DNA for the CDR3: TGTGCCAGCAGTCCTTTTTTCGCAGGGATGGATGAAAAACTGTTTTTT.

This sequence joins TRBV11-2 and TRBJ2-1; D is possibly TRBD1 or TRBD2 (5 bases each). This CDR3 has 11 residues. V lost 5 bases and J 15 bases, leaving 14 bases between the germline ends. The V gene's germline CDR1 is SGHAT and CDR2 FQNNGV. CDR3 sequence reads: CASSPGTFWFF. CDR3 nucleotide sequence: TGTGCCAGCAGCCCCGGGACCTTCTGGTTCTTC.

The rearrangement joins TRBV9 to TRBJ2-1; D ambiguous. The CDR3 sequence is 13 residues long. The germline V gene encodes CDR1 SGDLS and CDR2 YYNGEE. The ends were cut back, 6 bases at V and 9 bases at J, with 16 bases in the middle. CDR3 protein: CASTLIGPGEQFF. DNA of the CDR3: TGTGCCAGCACCCTCATCGGTCCTGGTGAGCAGTTCTTC.

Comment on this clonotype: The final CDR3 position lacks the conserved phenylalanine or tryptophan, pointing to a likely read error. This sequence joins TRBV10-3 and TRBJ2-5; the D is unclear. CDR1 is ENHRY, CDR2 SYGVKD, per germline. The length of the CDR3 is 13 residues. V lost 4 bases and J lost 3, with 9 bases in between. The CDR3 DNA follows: TGTGCCATCAGTGTTAGGAGCGAAGAGACCCAGTACGTC. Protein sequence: CAISVRSEETQYV.